Below, one T cell receptor (beta chain) is given with its context. Antigen specificity is unknown. The CDR3 covers 13 residues. Deletions cut 6 bases from V and 5 bases from J, with 14 bases between. Germline CDR1 and CDR2: MNHEY and SVGEGT. This sample stems from a study of T-cell reconstitution after alpha-beta-depleted transplantation in children. Study-wide results and caveats: It was surviving recipient T cells and thymic progenitors that gave some patients high TCRbeta diversity at day 60.

Preparation of the TCRbeta library was carried out with unique molecular identifiers. One entry per CDR3 protein results from TCRdb running MiXCR on the PCR reads. Seen here are 500,000 to 750,000 distinct CDR3 sequences, under 15% observed once, and the top ten hold around 2%. The V and J genes are TRBV6-2 or TRBV6-3 and TRBJ2-7; D perhaps matches TRBD1 (6 bases). The receptor was isolated from a male patient younger than 18 who had a stem cell transplant for acute myeloid leukemia, so the T cells may come from the graft donor. Specimen: PBMCs, mostly from graft donor cells, collected 360 days after TCRalphabeta/CD19-depleted stem cell transplant. CDR3 residues: CASRPDRIDEQYF. The CDR3 coding sequence is TGTGCCAGCAGACCAGACAGGATCGACGAGCAGTACTTC.